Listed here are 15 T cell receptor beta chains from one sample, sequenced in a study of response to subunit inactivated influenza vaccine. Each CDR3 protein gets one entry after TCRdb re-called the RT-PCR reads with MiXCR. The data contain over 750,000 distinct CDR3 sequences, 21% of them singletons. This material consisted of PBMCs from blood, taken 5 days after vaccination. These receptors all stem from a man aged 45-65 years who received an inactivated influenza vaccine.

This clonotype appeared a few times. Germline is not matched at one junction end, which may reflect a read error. In DNA, the CDR3 is TGTGCCAGCTCACGCGACCGGGATAATTTGCTCTTC. Translated: CASSRDRDNLLF. V and J are TRBV18 and TRBJ2-1; weak D call: TRBD2 (5 bases). Germline values: CDR1 KGHSH, CDR2 LQKENI. The CDR3 is 12 residues long. Based on the CDR3 plus reference TRBV18 and TRBJ2-1, the full variable domain is NAGVMQNPRHLVRRRGQEARLRCSPMKGHSHVYWYRQLPEEGLKFMVYLQKENIIDESGMPKERFSAEFPKEGPSILRIQQVVRGDSAAYFCASSRDRDNLLFGPGTRLTVL.

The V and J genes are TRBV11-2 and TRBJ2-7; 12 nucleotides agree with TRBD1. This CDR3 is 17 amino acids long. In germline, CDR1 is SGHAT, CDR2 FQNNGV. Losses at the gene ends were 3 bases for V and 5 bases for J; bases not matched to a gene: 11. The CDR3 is CASSLGQGALGAHEQYF. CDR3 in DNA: TGTGCCAGCAGCTTGGGACAGGGGGCACTTGGTGCTCACGAGCAGTACTTC.

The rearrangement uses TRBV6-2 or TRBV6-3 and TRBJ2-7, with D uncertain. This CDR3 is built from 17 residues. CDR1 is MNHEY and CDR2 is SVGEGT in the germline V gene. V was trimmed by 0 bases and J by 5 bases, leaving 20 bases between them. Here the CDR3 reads CASSYSRFQTLTHEQYF. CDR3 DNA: TGTGCCAGCAGTTACTCCCGGTTTCAGACGCTGACCCACGAGCAGTACTTC.

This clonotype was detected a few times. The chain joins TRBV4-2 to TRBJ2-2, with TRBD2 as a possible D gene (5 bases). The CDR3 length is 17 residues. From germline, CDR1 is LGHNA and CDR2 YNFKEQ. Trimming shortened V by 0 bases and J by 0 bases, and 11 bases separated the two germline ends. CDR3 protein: CASSQDLGVSNTGELFF. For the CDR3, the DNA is TGTGCCAGCAGCCAAGATCTCGGGGTCTCGAACACCGGGGAGCTGTTTTTT.

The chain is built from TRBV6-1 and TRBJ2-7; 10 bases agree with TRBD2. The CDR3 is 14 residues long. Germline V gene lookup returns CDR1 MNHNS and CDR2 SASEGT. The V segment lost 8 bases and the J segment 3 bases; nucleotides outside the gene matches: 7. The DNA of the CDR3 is TGTGCCAGCGGCGGACTAGCGGAGATCTACGAGCAGTACTTC. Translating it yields CASGGLAEIYEQYF.

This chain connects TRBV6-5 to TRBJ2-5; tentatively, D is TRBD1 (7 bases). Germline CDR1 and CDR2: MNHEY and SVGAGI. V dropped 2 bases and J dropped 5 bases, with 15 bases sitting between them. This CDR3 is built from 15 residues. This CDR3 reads CASSYRQGGWETQYF. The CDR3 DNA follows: TGTGCCAGCAGTTACCGACAGGGAGGTTGGGAGACCCAGTACTTC.

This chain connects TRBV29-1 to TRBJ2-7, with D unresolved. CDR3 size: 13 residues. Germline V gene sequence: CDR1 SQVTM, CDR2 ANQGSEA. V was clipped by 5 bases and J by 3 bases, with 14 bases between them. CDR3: CSVRLVEDYEQYF. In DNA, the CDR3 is TGCAGCGTTAGGCTAGTCGAAGACTACGAGCAGTACTTC.

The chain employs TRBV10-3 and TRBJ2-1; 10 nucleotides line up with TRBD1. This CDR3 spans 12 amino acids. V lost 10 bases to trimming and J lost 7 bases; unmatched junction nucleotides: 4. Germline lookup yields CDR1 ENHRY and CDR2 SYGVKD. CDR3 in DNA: TGTGCCACGGGACAGGGGATGAATGAGCAGTTCTTC. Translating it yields CATGQGMNEQFF.

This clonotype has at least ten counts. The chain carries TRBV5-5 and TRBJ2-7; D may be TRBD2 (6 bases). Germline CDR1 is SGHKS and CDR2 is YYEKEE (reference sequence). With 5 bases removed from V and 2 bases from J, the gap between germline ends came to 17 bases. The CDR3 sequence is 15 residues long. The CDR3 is CASSSGGVGPYEQYF. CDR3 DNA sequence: TGTGCCAGCAGTTCCGGAGGGGTGGGTCCCTACGAGCAGTACTTC.

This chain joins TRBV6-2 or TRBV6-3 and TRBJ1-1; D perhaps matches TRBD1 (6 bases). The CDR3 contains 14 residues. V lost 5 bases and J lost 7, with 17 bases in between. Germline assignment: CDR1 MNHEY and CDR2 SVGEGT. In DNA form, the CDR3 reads TGTGCCAGCAGTCACCTTTTGACAGGCGGTGAAGCTTTCTTT. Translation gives CASSHLLTGGEAFF.

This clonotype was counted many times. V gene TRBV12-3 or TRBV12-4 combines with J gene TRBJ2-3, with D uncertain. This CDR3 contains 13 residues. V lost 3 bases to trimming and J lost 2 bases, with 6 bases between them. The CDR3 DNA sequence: TGTGCCAGCAGTTTGGCCACCACAGATACGCAGTATTTT. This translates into CASSLATTDTQYF.

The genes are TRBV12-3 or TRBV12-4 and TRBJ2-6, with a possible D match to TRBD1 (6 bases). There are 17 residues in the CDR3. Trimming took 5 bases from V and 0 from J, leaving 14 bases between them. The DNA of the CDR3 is TGTGCCAGCAGTCCGGGACACCTGAGCTCTGGGGCCAACGTCCTGACTTTC. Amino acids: CASSPGHLSSGANVLTF.

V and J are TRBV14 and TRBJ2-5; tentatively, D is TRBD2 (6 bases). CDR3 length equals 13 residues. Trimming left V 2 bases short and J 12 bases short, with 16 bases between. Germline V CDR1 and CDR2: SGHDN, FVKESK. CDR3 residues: CASSQFPAGRKYF. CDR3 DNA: TGTGCCAGCAGCCAATTCCCGGCGGGACGCAAGTACTTC.

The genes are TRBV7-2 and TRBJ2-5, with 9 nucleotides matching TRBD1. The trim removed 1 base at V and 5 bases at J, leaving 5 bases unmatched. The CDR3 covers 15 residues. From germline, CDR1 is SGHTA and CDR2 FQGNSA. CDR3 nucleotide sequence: TGTGCCAGCAGCTTAGACAGGGGGCGTTACGAGACCCAGTACTTC. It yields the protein CASSLDRGRYETQYF.

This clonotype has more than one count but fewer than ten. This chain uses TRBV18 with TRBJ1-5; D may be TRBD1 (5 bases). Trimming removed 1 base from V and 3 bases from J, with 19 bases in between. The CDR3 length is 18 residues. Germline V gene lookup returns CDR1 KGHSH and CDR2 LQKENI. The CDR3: CASSPRFDSGGYNQPQHF. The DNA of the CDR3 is TGTGCCAGCTCACCACGATTCGACAGCGGGGGATACAATCAGCCCCAGCATTTT.